These 9 T cell receptor beta chains came from one sample sequenced in a study of CD8 T cells in Susac syndrome. Random hexamers were used to reverse transcribe 0.5 to 1 ug of RNA. TCRdb ran MiXCR on the immunoSEQ multiplex PCR reads and lists one entry per CDR3 protein. The sample has some 150,000 distinct CDR3 sequences; approximately 95% are singletons. Sequenced: CD4+ T cells from PBMCs. The receptors were gathered from a human donor with Susac syndrome.

The chain couples TRBV12-3 or TRBV12-4 to TRBJ2-2; 10 bases map to TRBD2. CDR3 length: 15 amino acids. Trimming at V came to 5 bases and at J to 1 base, leaving 1 base not matched to a gene. This chain's CDR3 is CASSPSGGNTGELFF. The CDR3 bases are TGTGCCAGCAGTCCTAGCGGGGGGAACACCGGGGAGCTGTTTTTT.

This clonotype was found once. The gene calls are TRBV20-1 and TRBJ1-2; D uncertain. Germline values: CDR1 DFQATT, CDR2 SNEGSKA (reference sequence). The V and J ends lost 2 bases and 13 bases respectively, with 8 bases between them. The length of the CDR3 is 9 residues. CDR3 amino acids: CSARPPVTF. CDR3 coding DNA: TGCAGTGCTAGACCCCCGGTCACCTTC.

The CDR3 sequence is CSARERVDQETQYF. The CDR3 DNA is TGCAGTGCTAGAGAGAGAGTAGATCAAGAGACCCAGTACTTC. The V and J genes are TRBV20-1 and TRBJ2-5, with D uncertain. This CDR3 region has 14 residues. Looked up from germline, CDR1 is DFQATT and CDR2 is SNEGSKA (reference sequence). V dropped 0 bases and J dropped 2 bases, with 10 bases sitting between them.

The chain couples TRBV5-1 to TRBJ2-7; D call uncertain. Trimming removed 0 bases at V and 4 bases at J, with 8 bases between. Germline V gene lookup returns CDR1 SGHRS and CDR2 YFSETQ. The CDR3 totals 13 residues. The CDR3 loop reads CASSLGPGYEQYF. The DNA of the CDR3 is TGCGCCAGCAGCTTGGGACCCGGGTACGAGCAGTACTTC.

The chain recombines TRBV27 with TRBJ1-6; tentatively, D is TRBD1 (6 bases). Between the trimmed V and J ends, which lost 2 bases and 3 bases, there was a span of 11 bases. CDR3 length equals 16 residues. Looked up from germline, CDR1 is MNHEY and CDR2 is SMNVEV (reference sequence). For the CDR3, the DNA is TGTGCCAGCAGTTTACGACAGGACAGCTATAATTCACCCCTCCACTTT. Amino acid sequence: CASSLRQDSYNSPLHF.

The chain joins TRBV9 to TRBJ2-2; D remains ambiguous. The CDR3 is 14 residues long. V was cut by 4 bases and J by 4 bases, with 11 bases left in between. The germline V gene encodes CDR1 SGDLS and CDR2 YYNGEE. The CDR3 loop reads CASSPDWGTGELFF. Written as DNA, the CDR3 is TGTGCCAGCAGCCCCGACTGGGGCACCGGGGAGCTGTTTTTT.

This clonotype has only one observation. This chain joins TRBV24-1 and TRBJ2-1; the D is unclear. This CDR3 has 12 residues. Germline CDR1 and CDR2: KGHDR and SFDVKD. Trimming removed 4 bases at V and 7 bases at J, with 7 bases between. The CDR3 here is CATSDERNEQFF. For the CDR3, the DNA is TGTGCCACCAGTGACGAACGAAATGAGCAGTTCTTC.

The chain carries TRBV20-1 and TRBJ1-1, with D possibly matching TRBD1 (5 bases). This CDR3 spans 15 amino acids. The germline V gene encodes CDR1 DFQATT and CDR2 SNEGSKA (reference sequence). The V and J ends lost 0 bases and 6 bases respectively, with 17 bases between them. This CDR3 is CSARDLAGSGAEAFF. The DNA for the CDR3 is TGCAGTGCTAGAGATCTGGCAGGGAGTGGGGCTGAAGCTTTCTTT.

The J gene is TRBJ2-2, the V gene TRBV20-1; TRBD1 agrees at 11 bases. From germline, CDR1 is DFQATT and CDR2 SNEGSKA (reference sequence). The CDR3 consists of 14 residues. With V trimmed by 5 bases and J by 5 bases, 4 bases remained unmatched. CDR3 amino acids: CSARDRGGTGELFF. For the CDR3, the DNA is TGCAGTGCTCGGGACAGGGGGGGAACCGGGGAGCTGTTTTTT.